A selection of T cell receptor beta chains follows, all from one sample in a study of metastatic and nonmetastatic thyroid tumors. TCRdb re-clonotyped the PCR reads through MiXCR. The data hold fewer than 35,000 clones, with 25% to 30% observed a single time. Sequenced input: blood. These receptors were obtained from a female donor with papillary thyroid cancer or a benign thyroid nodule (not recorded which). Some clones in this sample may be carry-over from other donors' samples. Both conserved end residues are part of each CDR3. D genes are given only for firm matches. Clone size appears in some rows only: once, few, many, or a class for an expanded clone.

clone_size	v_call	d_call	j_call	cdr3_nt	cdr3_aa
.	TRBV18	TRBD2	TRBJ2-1	TGTGCCAGCTCACCACGGTCACTAGCGGTGTCCTTCTTC	CASSPRSLAVSFF
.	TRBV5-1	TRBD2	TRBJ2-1	TGCGCCAGCAGCCGGGGACTAGCGGGGGGACGGACCTACAATGAGCAGTTCTTC	CASSRGLAGGRTYNEQFF
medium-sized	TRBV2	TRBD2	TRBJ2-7	TGTGCCAGCAGTGTTGAACGGGAGGGAGAGCAGTACTTC	CASSVEREGEQYF
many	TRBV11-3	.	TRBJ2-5	TGTGCCAGCAGCTCCTTATCAGGGCGTCAGAATTTGTTC	CASSSLSGRQNLF
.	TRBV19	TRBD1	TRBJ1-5	TGTGCCAGTAGTCGGGACAGGAATCAGCCCCAGCATTTT	CASSRDRNQPQHF
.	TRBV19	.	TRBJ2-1	TGTGCCAGTAGTATCGTGGCCGTGAAGGGTCCCTACAATGAGCAGTTCTTC	CASSIVAVKGPYNEQFF
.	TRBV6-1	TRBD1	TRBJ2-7	TGTGCCAGCAGTGAAAACCGGGACAGGCAGTACTTC	CASSENRDRQYF
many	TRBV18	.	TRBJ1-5	TGTGCCAGCTCACCAACTCCCGGGACCGGAGATATCTATAGCAATCAGCCCCAGCATTTT	CASSPTPGTGDIYSNQPQHF
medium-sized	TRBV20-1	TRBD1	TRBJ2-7	TGCAGTGCCTCCCGACAGGGCTCATTCTACGAGCAGTACTTC	CSASRQGSFYEQYF
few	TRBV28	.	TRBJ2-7	TGTGCCAGCAGTTTTCTAGCGTCCTCCTACGAGCAGTACTTC	CASSFLASSYEQYF
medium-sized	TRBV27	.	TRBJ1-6	TGTGCCAGCAGTTTATCACCAGCACCGATCTATAATTCACCCCTCCACTTT	CASSLSPAPIYNSPLHF
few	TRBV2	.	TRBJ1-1	TGTGCCAGCAGTACGGGGACTGAAGCTTTCTTT	CASSTGTEAFF
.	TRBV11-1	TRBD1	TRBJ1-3	TGTGCCAGCAGCCCGACAGGGCTCGCCTCTGGAAACACCATATATTTT	CASSPTGLASGNTIYF
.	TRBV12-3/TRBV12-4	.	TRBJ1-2	TGTGCCAGCAGTTATGTCTATGGCTACACCTTC	CASSYVYGYTF
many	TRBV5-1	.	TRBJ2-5	TGCGCCAGCAGATCTGGCGGGGGACAGAACCAAGAGACCCAGTACTTC	CASRSGGGQNQETQYF
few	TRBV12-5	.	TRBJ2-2	TGTGCTAGTGGTTCCACGGTCCTCTACACTGGGGAGCTGTTTTTT	CASGSTVLYTGELFF
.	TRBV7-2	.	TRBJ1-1	TGTGCCAGCCTACTAAGTTTCGGGAGCACTGAAGCTTTCTTT	CASLLSFGSTEAFF
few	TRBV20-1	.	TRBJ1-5	TGCAGTGCTAGCGAAGGGGCCAATCAGCCCCAGCATTTT	CSASEGANQPQHF
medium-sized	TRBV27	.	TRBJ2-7	TGTGCCAGCAGTTTCCTAGGGGGGGCGGAGCAGTACTTC	CASSFLGGAEQYF
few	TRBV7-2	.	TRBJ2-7	TGTGCCAGCAGTATTGGGGGGACCGGGTGGGACGAGCAGTACTTC	CASSIGGTGWDEQYF
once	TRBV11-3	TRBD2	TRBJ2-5	TGTGCCAGCAGCCCGGGGACTAGCGAAGGCGAGACCCAGTACTTC	CASSPGTSEGETQYF
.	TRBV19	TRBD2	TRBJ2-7	TGTGCCAGTAAGACTAGCGGGAGCTCCTACGAGCAGTACTTC	CASKTSGSSYEQYF
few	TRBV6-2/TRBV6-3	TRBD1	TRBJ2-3	TGTGCCAGCAGTTACGAGGACAGGGGAGAGTATTTT	CASSYEDRGEYF
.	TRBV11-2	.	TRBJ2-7	TGTGCCAGCAGCTTAGATGTAAGCAACGCAGATCCATCCTACGAGCAGTACTTC	CASSLDVSNADPSYEQYF
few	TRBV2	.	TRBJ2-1	TGTGCCAGCAGGCGAGGGGAGTATAATGAGCAGTTCTTC	CASRRGEYNEQFF
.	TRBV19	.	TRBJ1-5	TGTGCCAGTAGTATAGGTCGCAGATCAAATAGCAATCAGCCCCAGCATTTT	CASSIGRRSNSNQPQHF
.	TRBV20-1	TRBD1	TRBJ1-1	TGCAGTGCTAGAGACCCAGGGGGCCGGAGGTTGAACACTGAAGCTTTCTTT	CSARDPGGRRLNTEAFF
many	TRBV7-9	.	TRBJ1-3	TGTGCCAGCAGCTTAGCCGGGACGGGAGGAAACACCATATATTTT	CASSLAGTGGNTIYF